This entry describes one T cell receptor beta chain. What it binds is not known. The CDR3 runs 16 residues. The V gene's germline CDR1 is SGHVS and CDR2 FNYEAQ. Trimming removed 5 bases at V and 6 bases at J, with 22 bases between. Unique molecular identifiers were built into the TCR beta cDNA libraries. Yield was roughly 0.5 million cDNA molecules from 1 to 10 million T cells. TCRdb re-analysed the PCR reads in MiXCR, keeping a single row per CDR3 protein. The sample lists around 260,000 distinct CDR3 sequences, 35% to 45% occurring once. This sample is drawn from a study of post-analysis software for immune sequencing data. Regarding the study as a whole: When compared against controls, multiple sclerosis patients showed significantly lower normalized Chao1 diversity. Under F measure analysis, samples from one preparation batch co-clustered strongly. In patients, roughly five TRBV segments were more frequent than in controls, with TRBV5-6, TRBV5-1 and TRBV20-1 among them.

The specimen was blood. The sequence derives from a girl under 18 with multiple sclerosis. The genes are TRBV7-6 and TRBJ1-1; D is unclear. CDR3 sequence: CASSPTAAEVGAEAFF. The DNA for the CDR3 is TGTGCCAGCAGCCCCACCGCCGCGGAGGTAGGCGCTGAAGCTTTCTTT.